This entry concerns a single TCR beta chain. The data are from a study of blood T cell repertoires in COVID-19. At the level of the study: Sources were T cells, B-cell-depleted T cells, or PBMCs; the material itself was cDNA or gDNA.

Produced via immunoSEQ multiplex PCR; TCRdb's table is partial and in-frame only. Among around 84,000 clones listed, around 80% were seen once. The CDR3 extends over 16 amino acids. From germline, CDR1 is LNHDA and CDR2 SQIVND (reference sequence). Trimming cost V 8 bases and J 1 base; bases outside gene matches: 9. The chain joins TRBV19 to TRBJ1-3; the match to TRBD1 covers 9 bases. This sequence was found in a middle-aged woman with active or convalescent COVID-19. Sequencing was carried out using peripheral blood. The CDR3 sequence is CASVLRQGGSGNTIYF. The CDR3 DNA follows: TGTGCCAGTGTACTGCGACAGGGGGGTTCTGGAAACACCATATATTTT.